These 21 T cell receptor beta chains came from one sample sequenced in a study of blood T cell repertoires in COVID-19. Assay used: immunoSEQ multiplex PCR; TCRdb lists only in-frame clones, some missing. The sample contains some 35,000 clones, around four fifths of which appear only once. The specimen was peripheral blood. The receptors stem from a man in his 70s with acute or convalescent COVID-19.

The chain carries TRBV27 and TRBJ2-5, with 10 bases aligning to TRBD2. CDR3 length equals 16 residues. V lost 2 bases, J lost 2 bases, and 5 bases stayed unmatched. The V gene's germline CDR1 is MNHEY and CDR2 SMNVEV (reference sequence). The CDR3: CASSLPRTSGQETQYF. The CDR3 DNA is TGTGCCAGCAGTTTACCCCGGACTAGCGGTCAAGAGACCCAGTACTTC.

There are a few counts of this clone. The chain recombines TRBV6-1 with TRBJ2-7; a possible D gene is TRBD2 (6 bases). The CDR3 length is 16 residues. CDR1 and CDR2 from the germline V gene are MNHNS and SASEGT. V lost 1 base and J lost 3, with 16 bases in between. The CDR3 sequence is CASSEDAGSLGYEQYF. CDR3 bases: TGTGCCAGCAGTGAAGACGCGGGATCTTTGGGCTACGAGCAGTACTTC.

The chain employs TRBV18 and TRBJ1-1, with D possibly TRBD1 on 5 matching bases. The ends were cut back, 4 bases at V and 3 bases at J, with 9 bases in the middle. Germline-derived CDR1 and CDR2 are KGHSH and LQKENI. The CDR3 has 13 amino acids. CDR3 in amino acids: CASSLVQDTEAFF. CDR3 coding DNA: TGTGCCAGCTCACTCGTACAGGACACTGAAGCTTTCTTT.

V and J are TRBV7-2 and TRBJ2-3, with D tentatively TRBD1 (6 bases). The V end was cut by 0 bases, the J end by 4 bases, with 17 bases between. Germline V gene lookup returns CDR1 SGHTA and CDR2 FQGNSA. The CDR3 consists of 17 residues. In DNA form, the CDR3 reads TGTGCCAGCAGCTTAGCTGGGCGAGTATCAGGGGCAGATACGCAGTATTTT. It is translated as CASSLAGRVSGADTQYF.

CDR3 protein: CASSPGLYQETQYF. CDR3 nucleotide sequence: TGTGCCAGCTCACCTGGGCTGTACCAAGAGACCCAGTACTTC. V usage is TRBV18 and J usage is TRBJ2-5, with unresolved D. The V end lost 3 bases, the J end lost 0 bases, and 8 bases lay between the germline ends. This CDR3 contains 14 residues. Germline V gene sequence: CDR1 KGHSH, CDR2 LQKENI.

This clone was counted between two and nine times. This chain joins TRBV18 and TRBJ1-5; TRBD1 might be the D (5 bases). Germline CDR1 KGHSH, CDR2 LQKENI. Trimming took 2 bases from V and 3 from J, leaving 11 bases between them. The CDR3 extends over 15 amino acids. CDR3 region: CASSPEARANQPQHF. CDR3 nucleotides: TGTGCCAGCTCACCAGAGGCCAGGGCCAATCAGCCCCAGCATTTT. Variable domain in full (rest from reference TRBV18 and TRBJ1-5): NAGVMQNPRHLVRRRGQEARLRCSPMKGHSHVYWYRQLPEEGLKFMVYLQKENIIDESGMPKERFSAEFPKEGPSILRIQQVVRGDSAAYFCASSPEARANQPQHFGDGTRLSIL.

CDR3 DNA: TGTGCCTGGAGTCCGGGACAGGGGGGCGCTGGCTACACCTTC. Its protein is CAWSPGQGGAGYTF. The V call is TRBV30, the J call TRBJ1-2; 11 positions match TRBD1. CDR3 length: 14 residues. The germline V gene encodes CDR1 GTSNPN and CDR2 SVGIG (reference sequence). Germline trimming cut 2 bases from V and 7 bases from J; bases unmatched to any gene: 6.

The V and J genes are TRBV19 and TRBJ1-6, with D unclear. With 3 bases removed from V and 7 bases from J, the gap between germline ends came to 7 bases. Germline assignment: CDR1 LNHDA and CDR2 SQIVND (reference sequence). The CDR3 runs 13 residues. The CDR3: CASSIELNSPLHF. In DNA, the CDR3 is TGTGCCAGTAGTATTGAGTTAAATTCACCCCTCCACTTT. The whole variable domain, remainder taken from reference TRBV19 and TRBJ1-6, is DGGITQSPKYLFRKEGQNVTLSCEQNLNHDAMYWYRQDPGQGLRLIYYSQIVNDFQKGDIAEGYSVSREKKESFPLTVTSAQKNPTAFYLCASSIELNSPLHFGNGTRLTVT.

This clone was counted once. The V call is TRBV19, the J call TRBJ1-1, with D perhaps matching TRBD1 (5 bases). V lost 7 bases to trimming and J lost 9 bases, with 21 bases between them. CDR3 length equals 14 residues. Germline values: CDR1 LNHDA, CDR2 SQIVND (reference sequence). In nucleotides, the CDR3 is TGTGCCAGTACCTCCCCTAGCGGGGGAAGGAAAGCTTTCTTT. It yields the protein CASTSPSGGRKAFF. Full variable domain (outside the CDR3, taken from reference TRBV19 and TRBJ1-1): DGGITQSPKYLFRKEGQNVTLSCEQNLNHDAMYWYRQDPGQGLRLIYYSQIVNDFQKGDIAEGYSVSREKKESFPLTVTSAQKNPTAFYLCASTSPSGGRKAFFGQGTRLTVV.

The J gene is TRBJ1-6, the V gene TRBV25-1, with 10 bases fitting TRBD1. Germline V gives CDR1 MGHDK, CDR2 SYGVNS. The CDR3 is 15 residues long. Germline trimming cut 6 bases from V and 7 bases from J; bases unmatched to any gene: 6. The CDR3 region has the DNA TGTGCCAGCAGCTTTCCGGGACAGGGGAATTCACCCCTCCACTTT. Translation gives CASSFPGQGNSPLHF.

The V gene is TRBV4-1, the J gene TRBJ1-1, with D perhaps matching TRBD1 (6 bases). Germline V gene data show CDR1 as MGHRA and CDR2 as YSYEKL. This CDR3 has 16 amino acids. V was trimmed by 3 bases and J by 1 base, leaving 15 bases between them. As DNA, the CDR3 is TGCGCCAGCAGCCAGGTTCACAGGGAAGGGAACACTGAAGCTTTCTTT. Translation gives CASSQVHREGNTEAFF.

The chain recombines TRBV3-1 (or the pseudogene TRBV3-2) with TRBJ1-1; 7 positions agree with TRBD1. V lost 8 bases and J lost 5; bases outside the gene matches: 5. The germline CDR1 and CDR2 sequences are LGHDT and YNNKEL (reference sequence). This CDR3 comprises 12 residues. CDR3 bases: TGTGCCAGCGAAGGCAGGGGGACTGAAGCTTTCTTT. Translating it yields CASEGRGTEAFF.

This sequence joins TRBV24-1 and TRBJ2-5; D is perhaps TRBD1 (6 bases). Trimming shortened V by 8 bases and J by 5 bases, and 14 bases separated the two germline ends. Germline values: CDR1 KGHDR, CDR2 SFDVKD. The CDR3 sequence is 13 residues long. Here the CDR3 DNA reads TGTGCCACCAAGGCAGGGGTGTTGGAGACCCAGTACTTC. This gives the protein CATKAGVLETQYF.

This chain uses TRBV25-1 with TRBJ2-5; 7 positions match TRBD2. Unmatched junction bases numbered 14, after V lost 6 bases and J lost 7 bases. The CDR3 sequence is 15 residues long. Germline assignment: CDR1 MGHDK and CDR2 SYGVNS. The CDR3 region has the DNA TGTGCCAGCAGGCCCGTAGGGGAGGGAAAGTGGACCCAGTACTTC. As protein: CASRPVGEGKWTQYF.

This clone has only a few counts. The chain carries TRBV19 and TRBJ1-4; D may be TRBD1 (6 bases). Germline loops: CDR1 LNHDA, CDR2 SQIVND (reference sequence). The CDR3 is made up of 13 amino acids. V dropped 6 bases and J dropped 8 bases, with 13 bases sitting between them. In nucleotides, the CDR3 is TGTGCCAGTAGACAGGGATTCGTCGAAAAACTGTTTTTT. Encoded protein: CASRQGFVEKLFF.

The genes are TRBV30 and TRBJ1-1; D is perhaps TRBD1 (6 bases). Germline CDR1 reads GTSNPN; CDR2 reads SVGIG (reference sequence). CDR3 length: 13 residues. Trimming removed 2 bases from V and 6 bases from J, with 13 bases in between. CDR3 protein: CAWSHQQGSEAFF. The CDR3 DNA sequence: TGTGCCTGGAGTCACCAACAGGGCTCTGAAGCTTTCTTT.

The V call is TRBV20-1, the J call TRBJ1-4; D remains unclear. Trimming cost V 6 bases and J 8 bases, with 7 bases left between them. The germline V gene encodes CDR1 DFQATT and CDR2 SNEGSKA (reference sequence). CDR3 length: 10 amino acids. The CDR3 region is CSAPREKLFF. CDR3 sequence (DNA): TGCAGTGCCCCCAGGGAAAAACTGTTTTTT.

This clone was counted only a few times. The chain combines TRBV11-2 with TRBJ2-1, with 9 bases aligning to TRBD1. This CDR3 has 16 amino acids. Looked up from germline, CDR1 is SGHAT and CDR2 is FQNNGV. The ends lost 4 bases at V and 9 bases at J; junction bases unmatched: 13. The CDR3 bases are TGTGCCAGCAGCTATAGAGGCGGGACAGGGACGCTTGAGCAGTTCTTC. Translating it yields CASSYRGGTGTLEQFF.

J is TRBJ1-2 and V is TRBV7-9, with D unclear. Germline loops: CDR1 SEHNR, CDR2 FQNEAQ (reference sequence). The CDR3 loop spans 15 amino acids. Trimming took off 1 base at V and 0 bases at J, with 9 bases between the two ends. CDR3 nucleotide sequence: TGTGCCAGCAGCTTAGTACCGGGGACTAACTATGGCTACACCTTC. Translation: CASSLVPGTNYGYTF.

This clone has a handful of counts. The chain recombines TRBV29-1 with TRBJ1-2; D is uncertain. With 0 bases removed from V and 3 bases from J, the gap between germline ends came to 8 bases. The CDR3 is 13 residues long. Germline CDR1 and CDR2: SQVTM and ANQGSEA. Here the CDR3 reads CSVEDRGHYGYTF. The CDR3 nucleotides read TGCAGCGTTGAAGATCGGGGTCACTATGGCTACACCTTC.

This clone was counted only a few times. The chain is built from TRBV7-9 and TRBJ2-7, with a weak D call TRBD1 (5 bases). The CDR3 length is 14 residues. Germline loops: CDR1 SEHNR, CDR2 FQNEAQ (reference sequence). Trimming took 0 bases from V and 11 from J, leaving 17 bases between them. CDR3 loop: CASSLARSGQVEYF. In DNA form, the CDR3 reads TGTGCCAGCAGCTTAGCGCGGTCAGGGCAGGTCGAGTACTTC.